This T cell receptor (beta chain) was sequenced in a study of blood T cell repertoires in COVID-19. For the study at large: Specimens from acute and convalescent COVID-19 originated in the United States, Italy and Spain.

The germline CDR1 and CDR2 sequences are LNHNV and YYDKDF (reference sequence). This CDR3 region has 15 residues. V lost 1 base, J lost 0 bases, and 8 bases lay in between. Authors' processing steps: Using reference gene primer amplification, nucleated cell counts were estimated. Using immunoSEQ multiplex PCR, the repertoire was profiled, and TCRdb retains in-frame clones only, with some absent. Clone size and the V and J calls come from that table; the DNA yielded D and trimming. This sample yields tens of thousands of clones, of which roughly 85% are seen a single time; about 4.6% belongs to the top ten.

The clonotype was recovered from a human donor in a cohort sampled during active COVID-19. This chain links TRBV15 with TRBJ2-3; no definite D call. Specimen: peripheral blood. As DNA, the CDR3 is TGTGCCACCAGCAGAGCTACCGGGAGCACAGATACGCAGTATTTT. This translates into CATSRATGSTDTQYF. Based on the CDR3 plus reference TRBV15 and TRBJ2-3, the full variable domain is DAMVIQNPRYQVTQFGKPVTLSCSQTLNHNVMYWYQQKSSQAPKLLFHYYDKDFNNEADTPDNFQSRRPNTSFCFLDIRSPGLGDTAMYLCATSRATGSTDTQYFGPGTRLTVL.